The 25 T cell receptor beta chains below come from one sample, sequenced in a study of blood T cell repertoires in COVID-19. Data came from immunoSEQ multiplex PCR; TCRdb stores just in-frame clones and leaves some out. The sample lists some 190,000 clones; approximately 81% were seen once. Source material: peripheral blood. These TCRs come from a human donor in a cohort sampled during active COVID-19.

This chain uses TRBV6-5 with TRBJ1-3, with TRBD1 matching 9 bases. This CDR3 is 15 amino acids long. V trimming: 5 bases; J trimming: 2 bases; junction bases outside the gene matches: 4. Germline assignment: CDR1 MNHEY and CDR2 SVGAGI. The CDR3, as DNA: TGTGCCAGCAGTCGGGACAGGGAAGCTGGAAACACCATATATTTT. It translates to CASSRDREAGNTIYF.

This clone was counted between two and nine times. The chain recombines TRBV18 with TRBJ1-3, with D maybe TRBD1 (5 bases). Per germline, CDR1 KGHSH and CDR2 LQKENI. This CDR3 spans 14 amino acids. V gave up 0 bases and J gave up 4 bases, with 7 bases separating them. The DNA of the CDR3 is TGTGCCAGCTCACCACCCCAGGGAGGAAACACCATATATTTT. It translates to CASSPPQGGNTIYF.

The rearrangement links TRBV20-1 to TRBJ1-1; D gene unclear. Germline CDR1 and CDR2: DFQATT and SNEGSKA (reference sequence). This CDR3 comprises 11 residues. Trimming pared 3 bases from V and 11 bases from J, leaving 13 bases between. The DNA for the CDR3 is TGCAGTGCTAGTGACGGGCCGGGGGCTTTCTTT. It yields the protein CSASDGPGAFF.

The chain recombines TRBV9 with TRBJ1-5, with a possible D match to TRBD1 (5 bases). The V end lost 2 bases, the J end lost 2 bases, and 14 bases lay between the germline ends. There are 16 residues in the CDR3. Germline loops: CDR1 SGDLS, CDR2 YYNGEE. For the CDR3, the DNA is TGTGCCAGCAGCGTGGACGGGGGTTTGGGCAATCAGCCCCAGCATTTT. Translated: CASSVDGGLGNQPQHF.

The chain recombines TRBV19 with TRBJ1-2; D not certain. The CDR3 loop spans 15 amino acids. Germline V gene data show CDR1 as LNHDA and CDR2 as SQIVND (reference sequence). V shed 5 bases and J shed 5 bases, with 18 bases lying between them. CDR3 in DNA: TGTGCCAGTAGTCCTCGTGAGGTCCGGAGGTATGGCTACACCTTC. Protein: CASSPREVRRYGYTF.

The rearrangement uses TRBV29-1 and TRBJ1-1; D possibly corresponds to TRBD1 (5 bases). The germline gives CDR1 SQVTM, CDR2 ANQGSEA. V was shortened by 7 bases and J by 1 base, with 13 bases between the two germline ends. This CDR3 contains 13 residues. The chain's CDR3 is CSAARQTNTEAFF. For the CDR3, the DNA is TGCAGCGCGGCCCGACAGACGAACACTGAAGCTTTCTTT.

This chain joins TRBV5-4 and TRBJ2-7; D is possibly TRBD1 (6 bases). The CDR3 runs 15 residues. Deletions cut 0 bases from V and 4 bases from J, with 14 bases between. Looked up from germline, CDR1 is SGHNT and CDR2 is YYREEE (reference sequence). In DNA form, the CDR3 reads TGTGCCAGCAGCTTGGGTGGACAGCAGGTATACGAGCAGTACTTC. The encoded protein is CASSLGGQQVYEQYF.

This clone was seen a handful of times. The rearrangement links TRBV5-1 to TRBJ1-6; 10 bases map to TRBD1. This CDR3 contains 14 residues. With 5 bases clipped from V and 9 bases from J, the junction kept 5 bases outside the gene matches. Germline CDR1 and CDR2: SGHRS and YFSETQ. The chain's CDR3 is CASSSRQGASPLHF. Written as DNA, the CDR3 is TGCGCCAGCAGTTCCAGACAGGGGGCTTCACCCCTCCACTTT.

This chain connects TRBV4-2 to TRBJ2-3; D is perhaps TRBD2 (5 bases). The CDR3 is 14 residues long. Germline CDR1 LGHNA, CDR2 YNFKEQ. Trimming removed 0 bases from V and 2 bases from J, with 6 bases in between. The CDR3 is CASSQDLATDTQYF. CDR3 sequence (DNA): TGTGCCAGCAGCCAAGATCTAGCCACAGATACGCAGTATTTT.

This chain uses TRBV7-8 with TRBJ1-5, with no clear D. This CDR3 region has 14 residues. The V end lost 2 bases, the J end lost 0 bases, and 5 bases lay between the germline ends. Germline-derived CDR1 and CDR2 are SGHVS and FQNEAQ. DNA of the CDR3: TGTGCCAGCAGCTTAACAGTTAGCAATCAGCCCCAGCATTTT. Its translation is CASSLTVSNQPQHF. Supplemented by reference TRBV7-8 and TRBJ1-5, the full variable domain reads GAGVSQSPRYKVAKRGQDVALRCDPISGHVSLFWYQQALGQGPEFLTYFQNEAQLDKSGLPSDRFFAERPEGSVSTLKIQRTQQEDSAVYLCASSLTVSNQPQHFGDGTRLSIL.

The gene calls are TRBV13 and TRBJ2-1, with D perhaps TRBD2 (6 bases). The CDR3 is 18 amino acids. The germline V gene has CDR1 PRHDT and CDR2 FYEKMQ (reference sequence). Trimming took off 7 bases at V and 5 bases at J, with 27 bases between the two ends. DNA for the CDR3: TGTGCCAGCACCCAAGGGGTGGTAGCGGAGAACAAAAACAATGAGCAGTTCTTC. It specifies CASTQGVVAENKNNEQFF. Complete variable domain (other parts from reference TRBV13 and TRBJ2-1): AAGVIQSPRHLIKEKRETATLKCYPIPRHDTVYWYQQGPGQDPQFLISFYEKMQSDKGSIPDRFSAQQFSDYHSELNMSSLELGDSALYFCASTQGVVAENKNNEQFFGPGTRLTVL.

V gene TRBV2 combines with J gene TRBJ1-5; a possible D gene is TRBD1 (5 bases). The CDR3 is made up of 16 amino acids. Per germline, CDR1 SNHLY and CDR2 FYNNEI. Trimming cost V 3 bases and J 3 bases, with 15 bases left between them. The CDR3 DNA follows: TGTGCCAGCAGTGAGTTGTTCAGGGTGGACAATCAGCCCCAGCATTTT. Amino acid sequence: CASSELFRVDNQPQHF.

The chain joins TRBV12-3 or TRBV12-4 to TRBJ1-1, with unresolved D. Trimming took 4 bases from V and 1 from J, leaving 7 bases between them. This CDR3 has 13 amino acids. The CDR3 spells CASSYSRNTEAFF. The DNA of the CDR3 is TGTGCCAGCAGTTATTCCAGGAACACTGAAGCTTTCTTT.

This clone was seen only a few times. This chain links TRBV9 with TRBJ1-2; no reliable D call. Trimming took 3 bases from V and 4 from J, leaving 7 bases between them. There are 12 residues in the CDR3. Germline V gene sequence: CDR1 SGDLS, CDR2 YYNGEE. For the CDR3, the DNA is TGTGCCAGCAGCGGCGACACCTATGGCTACACCTTC. It translates to CASSGDTYGYTF.

The V and J genes are TRBV24-1 and TRBJ1-2, with a weak D call TRBD1 (6 bases). The CDR3 consists of 15 residues. Germline CDR1 is KGHDR and CDR2 is SFDVKD. With 2 bases removed from V and 5 bases from J, the gap between germline ends came to 14 bases. CDR3 region: CATSDWDTGIYGYTF. In nucleotides, the CDR3 is TGTGCCACCAGTGATTGGGACACAGGGATTTATGGCTACACCTTC.

A word on this clone: The germline gene is not matched at one end of the junction; a read error may be the cause. The J gene is TRBJ2-2, the V gene TRBV7-7, with TRBD1 as a possible D gene (6 bases). From germline, CDR1 is SSHAT and CDR2 FNYEAQ (reference sequence). This CDR3 comprises 16 residues. CDR3 sequence: CASSETGTRVTGELFF. CDR3 DNA: TGTGCTAGCAGCGAAACCGGGACACGGGTCACCGGGGAGCTGTTTTTT.

The chain has TRBV12-5 and TRBJ2-2, with 10 nucleotides matching TRBD1. V lost 3 bases to trimming and J lost 4 bases; unmatched junction nucleotides: 5. Germline CDR1 is LGHNT and CDR2 is FRNRAP. The CDR3 has 16 amino acids. CDR3 coding DNA: TGTGCTAGTGGTTTTGGGACAGGGGTTGTCACCGGGGAGCTGTTTTTT. This translates into CASGFGTGVVTGELFF.

The chain recombines TRBV3-1 (or the pseudogene TRBV3-2) with TRBJ2-7, with 10 nucleotides matching TRBD2. V dropped 0 bases and J dropped 6; count of bases not matched to a gene: 14. Germline V gives CDR1 LGHDT, CDR2 YNNKEL (reference sequence). This CDR3 is 18 amino acids long. CDR3 loop: CASSQELRLAGVQGEQYF. The CDR3 DNA follows: TGTGCCAGCAGCCAAGAGCTGCGGCTAGCGGGAGTACAAGGCGAGCAGTACTTC.

This chain connects TRBV7-2 to TRBJ1-1; D unresolved. V lost 2 bases and J 4 bases, leaving 11 bases between the germline ends. CDR3 length: 14 residues. Germline V gene lookup returns CDR1 SGHTA and CDR2 FQGNSA. CDR3 in amino acids: CASSLPRRGTEAFF. CDR3 bases: TGTGCCAGCAGCTTACCCCGAAGAGGCACTGAAGCTTTCTTT.

This clone was found once. The DNA for the CDR3 is TGTGCCAGCAGCGAGACAGGGATCAATCAGCCCCAGCATTTT. The encoded protein is CASSETGINQPQHF. J is TRBJ1-5 and V is TRBV7-2, with 7 bases fitting TRBD1. Germline V gives CDR1 SGHTA, CDR2 FQGNSA. The ends lost 5 bases at V and 3 bases at J; junction bases unmatched: 4. This CDR3 spans 14 amino acids.

This sequence joins TRBV28 and TRBJ2-6, with 9 bases lining up with TRBD2. The length of the CDR3 is 18 residues. Germline lookup yields CDR1 MDHEN and CDR2 SYDVKM. The V and J ends lost 6 bases and 2 bases, in that order; junction bases with no gene match: 11. In DNA form, the CDR3 reads TGTGCCAGCAGCCGCCGGCGGGGGGGCGCGCCTGGGGCCAACGTCCTGACTTTC. This translates into CASSRRRGGAPGANVLTF.

The V gene is TRBV7-8, the J gene TRBJ2-1, with D perhaps matching TRBD1 (6 bases). Trimming shortened V by 1 base and J by 0 bases, and 19 bases separated the two germline ends. CDR1 and CDR2 (germline): SGHVS, FQNEAQ. The CDR3 length is 19 residues. In DNA form, the CDR3 reads TGTGCCAGCAGCTTAGTCCACCCATACCGGGACATCTCCTACAATGAGCAGTTCTTC. Its protein is CASSLVHPYRDISYNEQFF. Variable domain in full (rest from reference TRBV7-8 and TRBJ2-1): GAGVSQSPRYKVAKRGQDVALRCDPISGHVSLFWYQQALGQGPEFLTYFQNEAQLDKSGLPSDRFFAERPEGSVSTLKIQRTQQEDSAVYLCASSLVHPYRDISYNEQFFGPGTRLTVL.

This rearrangement joins TRBV19 to TRBJ1-2; the match to TRBD1 covers 8 bases. V trimming: 2 bases; J trimming: 6 bases; junction bases outside the gene matches: 2. Germline V lookup: CDR1 LNHDA, CDR2 SQIVND (reference sequence). The CDR3 loop spans 13 amino acids. CDR3: CASSIQGAHGYTF. The CDR3 bases are TGTGCCAGTAGTATACAGGGGGCGCATGGCTACACCTTC.

J is TRBJ1-1 and V is TRBV6-5, with D perhaps TRBD1 (5 bases). The CDR3 loop spans 13 amino acids. Germline V gene data show CDR1 as MNHEY and CDR2 as SVGAGI. Trimming took 6 bases from V and 1 from J, leaving 9 bases between them. The CDR3 region has the DNA TGTGCCAGCAGATTAAGGGGGAACACTGAAGCTTTCTTT. Amino acid sequence: CASRLRGNTEAFF.

This chain uses TRBV10-2 with TRBJ1-5; D gene ambiguous. The germline CDR1 and CDR2 sequences are WSHSY and SAAADI. The CDR3 loop spans 13 amino acids. The germline V and J ends were trimmed by 6 bases and 4 bases, with 10 bases remaining between them. The CDR3 here is CASRRGDNQPQHF. CDR3 nucleotides: TGCGCCAGCAGGCGAGGAGATAATCAGCCCCAGCATTTT.